The 12 T cell receptor beta chains below all came from one sample that was sequenced in a study of shared clonotypes between healthy human individuals. Assay used: immunoSEQ multiplex PCR; TCRdb lists only in-frame clones, some missing. Of millions of clones listed, roughly 92% are singletons. Sample: naive CD4+ T cells sorted from blood. The subset denotes: CD45RA+ positively selected. These receptors were collected from a man younger than 35 in good health.

This chain uses TRBV14 with TRBJ2-7, with D unclear. CDR1 and CDR2 from the germline V gene are SGHDN and FVKESK. V was cut by 0 bases and J by 1 base, with 10 bases left in between. The CDR3 runs 15 residues. The CDR3 is CASSQEVVGSYEQYF. CDR3 coding DNA: TGTGCCAGCAGCCAAGAAGTCGTCGGGTCCTACGAGCAGTACTTC.

This chain connects TRBV19 to TRBJ1-6, with D unclear. The CDR3 is made up of 15 amino acids. V lost 2 bases to trimming and J lost 4 bases, with 9 bases between them. The germline CDR1 and CDR2 sequences are LNHDA and SQIVND (reference sequence). CDR3: CASSISEGYNSPLHF. The CDR3 coding sequence is TGTGCCAGTAGTATAAGTGAGGGATATAATTCACCCCTCCACTTT.

The chain is built from TRBV4-1 and TRBJ2-3; TRBD2 might be the D (5 bases). With 1 base removed from V and 0 bases from J, the gap between germline ends came to 11 bases. Germline V gives CDR1 MGHRA, CDR2 YSYEKL. There are 16 residues in the CDR3. The CDR3 is CASSQGLARSTDTQYF. DNA of the CDR3: TGCGCCAGCAGCCAAGGGCTAGCTCGAAGCACAGATACGCAGTATTTT.

V usage is TRBV6-1 and J usage is TRBJ1-5; perhaps TRBD1 as D (5 bases). From germline, CDR1 is MNHNS and CDR2 SASEGT. The CDR3 covers 14 residues. The V and J ends lost 6 bases and 3 bases respectively, with 12 bases between them. The CDR3 nucleotides read TGTGCCAGCAGCTGGACGGGGCCCAATCAGCCCCAGCATTTT. As protein: CASSWTGPNQPQHF.

The V and J genes are TRBV5-1 and TRBJ2-1; no definite D call. The germline V gene encodes CDR1 SGHRS and CDR2 YFSETQ. CDR3 length equals 12 residues. The V and J ends lost 4 bases and 8 bases respectively, with 10 bases between them. Here the CDR3 reads CASSPYMDEQFF. For the CDR3, the DNA is TGCGCCAGCAGCCCTTACATGGATGAGCAGTTCTTC.

V usage is TRBV2 and J usage is TRBJ1-6; the D gene is possibly TRBD1 (5 bases). CDR1 is SNHLY and CDR2 is FYNNEI in the germline V gene. V lost 6 bases to trimming and J lost 5 bases, with 11 bases between them. The CDR3 consists of 14 residues. The CDR3 loop reads CASRTGTDNSPLHF. CDR3 bases: TGTGCCAGCAGGACCGGGACGGATAATTCACCCCTCCACTTT.

The genes are TRBV12-5 and TRBJ2-1; D gene uncertain. CDR1 is LGHNT and CDR2 is FRNRAP in the germline V gene. CDR3 length equals 13 residues. V was clipped by 3 bases and J by 5 bases, with 8 bases between them. As DNA, the CDR3 is TGTGCTAGTGGTTTTGGAAGAAACAATGAGCAGTTCTTC. Translated, it gives CASGFGRNNEQFF.

The chain is built from TRBV30 and TRBJ1-6; D gene unclear. The CDR3 extends over 14 amino acids. Trimming took off 3 bases at V and 10 bases at J, with 16 bases between the two ends. Germline V lookup: CDR1 GTSNPN, CDR2 SVGIG (reference sequence). CDR3 region: CAWRSKGQNSPLHF. CDR3 bases: TGTGCCTGGAGATCTAAGGGCCAAAACTCACCCCTCCACTTT.

A note on this clone: Other DNA sequences in the sample encode the same CDR3. The CDR3 nucleotides read TGCAGCGTAGGACAGGTTTTGAACACTGAAGCTTTCTTT. It codes for CSVGQVLNTEAFF. The V call is TRBV29-1, the J call TRBJ1-1; 7 bases match TRBD1. Losses at the gene ends were 6 bases for V and 0 bases for J; bases not matched to a gene: 4. Per germline, CDR1 SQVTM and CDR2 ANQGSEA. The CDR3 is made up of 13 amino acids.

The chain has TRBV9 and TRBJ2-5, with D possibly matching TRBD2 (6 bases). The CDR3 length is 16 residues. V was shortened by 4 bases and J by 4 bases, with 20 bases between the two germline ends. Germline values: CDR1 SGDLS, CDR2 YYNGEE. The CDR3 DNA is TGTGCCAGCAGCCCTACTAGCAGCCTCCGGGGAGAGACCCAGTACTTC. This gives the protein CASSPTSSLRGETQYF.

The CDR3 loop is CASSPGRTTSTDTQYF. The CDR3 nucleotides are TGTGCCAGCAGCCCCGGGCGGACCACTAGCACAGATACGCAGTATTTT. This chain links TRBV9 with TRBJ2-3; D is uncertain. The CDR3 loop spans 16 amino acids. The germline V gene has CDR1 SGDLS and CDR2 YYNGEE. Trimming left V 4 bases short and J 0 bases short, with 15 bases between.

The chain couples TRBV11-2 to TRBJ2-4; 10 bases are a match to TRBD2. The germline gives CDR1 SGHAT, CDR2 FQNNGV. The CDR3 consists of 14 residues. Unmatched junction bases numbered 1, after V lost 3 bases and J lost 5 bases. Here the CDR3 reads CASSLSGRENIQYF. Here the CDR3 DNA reads TGTGCCAGCAGCTTGAGCGGGAGGGAAAACATTCAGTACTTC.